The 23 T cell receptor beta chains given below trace back to one sample, sequenced in a study of T-cell memory formation after mild COVID-19. In TCRdb, the 5' RACE reads were re-called with MiXCR into one record per CDR3 protein. The sample records 390,000 or so distinct CDR3 sequences, 15% to 20% being singletons. Sequencing was performed on PBMCs or a T cell subset sorted from them (not recorded which). These receptors were obtained from a man between 18 and 29 years old who had mild COVID-19 (a few samples of this study predate the infection). Cell type and time point are not known.

A few counts support this clonotype. The J gene is TRBJ2-3, the V gene TRBV5-1; D perhaps matches TRBD2 (5 bases). Germline V CDR1 and CDR2: SGHRS, YFSETQ. V lost 4 bases and J lost 0, with 18 bases in between. This CDR3 is 17 amino acids long. In DNA form, the CDR3 reads TGCGCCAGCAGCCCACTGCCTCTATCGGGGAGCACAGATACGCAGTATTTT. Translated, it gives CASSPLPLSGSTDTQYF.

This clonotype was detected only once. Mismatch with germline at one junction end may stem from a read error. The V gene is TRBV3-1, the J gene TRBJ2-7, with D possibly TRBD1 on 6 matching bases. This CDR3 is built from 12 residues. CDR1 and CDR2 (germline): LGHDT, YNNKEL (reference sequence). CDR3 region: CASSPSQGIRHF. Here the CDR3 DNA reads TGTGCCAGCAGCCCCTCACAGGGAATTCGGCACTTC.

The chain carries TRBV6-5 and TRBJ1-5; no reliable D call. Germline V gives CDR1 MNHEY, CDR2 SVGAGI. The CDR3 runs 14 residues. V was pared by 2 bases and J by 4 bases, with 9 bases between. The CDR3 DNA reads TGTGCCAGCAGTTACGGGCGGAGTAATCAGCCCCAGCATTTT. As protein: CASSYGRSNQPQHF.

This clonotype appeared a few times. The chain couples TRBV6-2 or TRBV6-3 to TRBJ2-3; D call uncertain. The V end lost 8 bases, the J end lost 0 bases, and 15 bases lay between the germline ends. The CDR3 is 15 amino acids. The V gene's germline CDR1 is MNHEY and CDR2 SVGEGT. The CDR3 sequence: CASRDWRSSTDTQYF. Here the CDR3 DNA reads TGTGCCAGCCGAGACTGGCGATCTAGCACAGATACGCAGTATTTT.

The CDR3 sequence: CASSQEVKGDYGYTF. The CDR3 nucleotides read TGCGCCAGCAGCCAAGAAGTTAAGGGCGACTATGGCTACACCTTC. The gene calls are TRBV4-3 and TRBJ1-2; D is undetermined. The CDR3 totals 15 residues. Deletions cut 0 bases from V and 3 bases from J, with 11 bases between. Germline V gene sequence: CDR1 LGHNA, CDR2 YSLEER.

V is TRBV5-5 and J is TRBJ1-2, with TRBD1 as a possible D gene (5 bases). Trimming took off 6 bases at V and 2 bases at J, with 11 bases between the two ends. The germline CDR1 and CDR2 sequences are SGHKS and YYEKEE (reference sequence). This CDR3 has 13 amino acids. The CDR3 protein is CASKGRENYGYTF. DNA for the CDR3: TGTGCCAGCAAGGGGAGGGAGAACTATGGCTACACCTTC.

This chain joins TRBV6-4 and TRBJ2-1; TRBD2 agrees at 9 bases. Germline-derived CDR1 and CDR2 are MRHNA and SNTAGT. V shed 2 bases and J 6 bases; nucleotides not matched to a gene: 5. There are 15 residues in the CDR3. The CDR3 is CASSDAAGGFNEQFF. The CDR3 DNA reads as TGTGCCAGCAGTGACGCAGCGGGGGGCTTCAATGAGCAGTTCTTC.

The table lists this clonotype with a few counts. This chain joins TRBV28 and TRBJ2-3; D gene ambiguous. V lost 6 bases and J lost 7, with 11 bases in between. This CDR3 is built from 12 residues. Germline CDR1 and CDR2: MDHEN and SYDVKM. CDR3 DNA: TGTGCCAGCAGGCGAAGGAGAAATACGCAGTATTTT. Residues: CASRRRRNTQYF.

The chain links TRBV6-1 to TRBJ1-2, with D uncertain. V lost 7 bases to trimming and J lost 3 bases, with 15 bases between them. Germline V CDR1 and CDR2: MNHNS, SASEGT. The CDR3 loop spans 14 amino acids. Here the CDR3 reads CASMAVAEDYGYTF. Here the CDR3 DNA reads TGTGCCAGCATGGCGGTTGCCGAGGACTATGGCTACACCTTC.

In this sample, this clonotype turned up a few times. The chain combines TRBV15 with TRBJ2-4; 7 bases align to TRBD1. J was trimmed by 9 bases and V by 4 bases; bases with no gene match: 3. Germline V lookup: CDR1 LNHNV, CDR2 YYDKDF (reference sequence). This CDR3 has 12 residues. The CDR3 sequence is CATSTNRGIQYF. Written as DNA, the CDR3 is TGTGCCACCAGCACTAACAGGGGCATTCAGTACTTC. The whole variable domain, filled in from reference TRBV15 and TRBJ2-4, reads DAMVIQNPRYQVTQFGKPVTLSCSQTLNHNVMYWYQQKSSQAPKLLFHYYDKDFNNEADTPDNFQSRRPNTSFCFLDIRSPGLGDTAMYLCATSTNRGIQYFGAGTRLSVL.

This clonotype was observed at least ten times. The J gene is TRBJ2-7, the V gene TRBV2, with a tentative D call TRBD1 (6 bases). The CDR3 sequence is 15 residues long. V was cut by 7 bases and J by 2 bases, with 18 bases left in between. The germline CDR1 and CDR2 sequences are SNHLY and FYNNEI. In nucleotides, the CDR3 is TGTGCCAGCACCTCATTGGACAGTCTCCCCTACGAGCAGTACTTC. Protein sequence: CASTSLDSLPYEQYF.

On this clonotype itself: A read error may be the cause here, since a much bigger clone is one base away. This sequence joins TRBV12-3 or TRBV12-4 and TRBJ2-3, with 11 bases identical to TRBD2. The CDR3 covers 16 residues. CDR3: CASSLILAGATYTQYF. The CDR3 nucleotides are TGTGCCAGCAGTTTAATACTAGCGGGAGCCACATATACGCAGTATTTT.

This sequence joins TRBV19 and TRBJ2-7; 10 nucleotides align to TRBD2. Germline CDR1 is LNHDA and CDR2 is SQIVND (reference sequence). The V gene end was trimmed by 3 bases and the J gene end by 5 bases; junction bases not matched to a gene: 7. This CDR3 has 15 amino acids. CDR3 bases: TGTGCCAGTAGTATGCGCCTAGCGGGGGCTAACGAGCAGTACTTC. It translates to CASSMRLAGANEQYF.

The table lists this clonotype with a few counts. V and J are TRBV12-3 or TRBV12-4 and TRBJ2-7; TRBD2 matches at 8 bases. Unmatched junction bases numbered 4, after V lost 9 bases and J lost 3 bases. The CDR3 is 12 amino acids. CDR3 bases: TGTGCCAGTATGGGACTAGACTACGAGCAGTACTTC. It specifies CASMGLDYEQYF.

This clonotype has just a few counts. This chain connects TRBV7-9 to TRBJ2-7; D gene ambiguous. The CDR3 runs 14 residues. The germline V and J ends were trimmed by 4 bases and 3 bases, with 13 bases remaining between them. Germline V CDR1 and CDR2: SEHNR, FQNEAQ (reference sequence). The CDR3 region is CASSSSLTDYEQYV. The CDR3 DNA reads TGTGCCAGCAGCTCCTCCCTTACCGACTACGAGCAGTACGTC.

This clonotype showed up many times. The chain is built from TRBV27 and TRBJ2-2; the match to TRBD1 covers 7 bases. Trimming removed 5 bases from V and 2 bases from J; junction bases left unmatched: 11. Germline CDR1 is MNHEY and CDR2 is SMNVEV (reference sequence). The CDR3 has 17 amino acids. This CDR3 is CASSTRDSGTNTGELFF. CDR3 DNA: TGTGCCAGCAGTACGAGGGACAGCGGAACTAACACCGGGGAGCTGTTTTTT.

J is TRBJ2-1 and V is TRBV28, with D tentatively TRBD2 (5 bases). Trimming removed 8 bases from V and 8 bases from J, with 13 bases in between. This CDR3 contains 12 residues. Per the germline V gene, CDR1 is MDHEN and CDR2 is SYDVKM. The chain's CDR3 is CASAGGLYEQFF. The CDR3 DNA follows: TGTGCCAGCGCTGGAGGTCTCTATGAGCAGTTCTTC. The full variable domain, rest sourced from reference TRBV28 and TRBJ2-1, is DVKVTQSSRYLVKRTGEKVFLECVQDMDHENMFWYRQDPGLGLRLIYFSYDVKMKEKGDIPEGYSVSREKKERFSLILESASTNQTSMYLCASAGGLYEQFFGPGTRLTVL.

This clonotype was detected only a few times. The genes are TRBV5-6 and TRBJ2-7; D not resolved. Germline-derived CDR1 and CDR2 are SGHDT and YYEEEE. V was shortened by 0 bases and J by 2 bases, with 12 bases between the two germline ends. This CDR3 spans 15 amino acids. As DNA, the CDR3 is TGTGCCAGCAGCTTGGGTCGCAAACGAACCTACGAGCAGTACGTC. It yields the protein CASSLGRKRTYEQYV.

The sample holds a few counts of this clonotype. The rearrangement joins TRBV13 to TRBJ2-2, with D tentatively TRBD1 or TRBD2 (5 bases each). The germline V gene has CDR1 PRHDT and CDR2 FYEKMQ (reference sequence). CDR3 length: 13 residues. V dropped 3 bases and J dropped 6 bases, with 8 bases sitting between them. CDR3 bases: TGTGCCAGCAGCTTTCGGGACCCCGGGGAGCTGTTTTTT. It codes for CASSFRDPGELFF.

The V and J genes are TRBV4-3 and TRBJ2-5; no clear D. Germline V gene sequence: CDR1 LGHNA, CDR2 YSLEER. Trimming left V 3 bases short and J 5 bases short, with 13 bases between. The CDR3 totals 14 residues. The CDR3 region has the DNA TGCGCCAGCAGCCAGGGTGGTGTTCGCGAGACCCAGTACTTC. Protein product: CASSQGGVRETQYF.

There are many counts of this clonotype. This chain links TRBV11-3 with TRBJ2-1; the D call may be TRBD1 or TRBD2 (5 bases each). V was pared by 1 base and J by 2 bases, with 9 bases between. Germline V gene sequence: CDR1 SGHNT, CDR2 YENEEA. There are 15 residues in the CDR3. The CDR3 DNA reads TGTGCCAGCAGCTTAGGAGGGGAAACCTACAATGAGCAGTTCTTC. Residues: CASSLGGETYNEQFF.

Here the CDR3 DNA reads TGTGCCAGCGGGGAGGGGACCTACGAGCAGTACTTC. Protein: CASGEGTYEQYF. This chain links TRBV6-5 with TRBJ2-7; 7 bases are a match to TRBD2. Germline CDR1 reads MNHEY; CDR2 reads SVGAGI. The CDR3 totals 12 residues. J lost 2 bases, V lost 8 bases, and 3 bases had no gene match.

This clonotype was recorded a few times. The gene calls are TRBV15 and TRBJ2-3; 11 positions agree with TRBD2. This CDR3 has 17 residues. J was trimmed by 2 bases and V by 3 bases; bases with no gene match: 7. Germline CDR1 LNHNV, CDR2 YYDKDF (reference sequence). The CDR3 loop is CATSSDKLAGVTDTQYF. The CDR3 DNA reads as TGTGCCACCAGCAGTGATAAACTAGCGGGGGTCACAGATACGCAGTATTTT.